The rows below give T cell receptor beta chains drawn from one sample of a study of CD8 T cells in Susac syndrome. TCRdb fed the immunoSEQ multiplex PCR reads into MiXCR, producing one record per CDR3 protein. The repertoire has some 110,000 distinct CDR3 sequences, over 90% of them found once; the top ten carry less than 0.4%. Specimen: CD8+ T cells from PBMCs. The source is a human donor with multiple sclerosis. Both conserved end residues are part of each CDR3. D genes are given only for firm matches. Expanded clones are given a class, and other clones once, few, many or no size at all.

abundance: -; d_gene: -; j_gene: TRBJ2-2; v_gene: TRBV12-3/TRBV12-4; CDR3nt: TGTGCCAGCATCGCGAGCTCCGGGACACAGAACACCGGGGAGCTGTTTTTT; CDR3aa: CASIASSGTQNTGELFF
abundance: -; d_gene: -; j_gene: TRBJ1-5; v_gene: TRBV24-1; CDR3nt: TGTGCCACCAGTTGGGTTGATAGCAATCAGCCCCAGCATTTT; CDR3aa: CATSWVDSNQPQHF
abundance: once; d_gene: -; j_gene: TRBJ2-7; v_gene: TRBV10-2; CDR3nt: TGCGCCAGCAGGCCCCCGGGACCCCTTAACGAGCAGTACTTC; CDR3aa: CASRPPGPLNEQYF
abundance: -; d_gene: -; j_gene: TRBJ2-3; v_gene: TRBV6-2/TRBV6-3; CDR3nt: TGTGCCAGCAGTTACCCAGATACGCAGTATTTT; CDR3aa: CASSYPDTQYF
abundance: -; d_gene: TRBD1; j_gene: TRBJ1-1; v_gene: TRBV20-1; CDR3nt: TGCAGTGCTAGAGATAGAGGGGGCCGTGAAGCTTTCTTT; CDR3aa: CSARDRGGREAFF
abundance: -; d_gene: -; j_gene: TRBJ1-2; v_gene: TRBV9; CDR3nt: TGTGCCAGCAGCGTCGGGGACCACTATGGCTACACCTTC; CDR3aa: CASSVGDHYGYTF
abundance: -; d_gene: -; j_gene: TRBJ1-1; v_gene: TRBV19; CDR3nt: TGTGCCAGTAGTATGGCTGGGATACTCACTGAAGCTTTCTTT; CDR3aa: CASSMAGILTEAFF
abundance: once; d_gene: -; j_gene: TRBJ2-2; v_gene: TRBV7-2; CDR3nt: TGTGCCAGCAGCCTACGACGGCTTCCTAACACCGGGGAGCTGTTTTTT; CDR3aa: CASSLRRLPNTGELFF
abundance: -; d_gene: -; j_gene: TRBJ2-3; v_gene: TRBV20-1; CDR3nt: TGCAGTGCTAGAGTCCCCGGGGAGCGGTATGGCACAGATACGCAGTATTTT; CDR3aa: CSARVPGERYGTDTQYF
abundance: -; d_gene: -; j_gene: TRBJ2-5; v_gene: TRBV3-1; CDR3nt: TGTGCCAGCAGCCAAGTGAGCGAAGAGACCCAGTACTTC; CDR3aa: CASSQVSEETQYF